This T cell receptor (beta chain) was documented in a study of blood T cell repertoires in COVID-19. About the study: The United States, Italy and Spain were the sources of the acute and convalescent COVID-19 samples.

Enrollment of patients from Seattle took place during active infection, with longitudinal follow-up. This clone was found a few times. Sequenced by immunoSEQ multiplex PCR; TCRdb stores in-frame clones only, minus some. The sample lists hundreds of thousands of clones, about four fifths occurring once. The CDR3 covers 14 residues. Germline assignment: CDR1 SGDLS and CDR2 YYNGEE. Trimming stripped 0 bases from V and 2 bases from J, with 9 bases between. The chain links TRBV9 to TRBJ2-7; tentatively, D is TRBD2 (6 bases). The TCR sequence derives from an elderly woman with COVID-19, enrolled during active disease. Sequences were obtained from peripheral blood. The chain's CDR3 is CASSVGGATYEQYF. The CDR3 DNA follows: TGTGCCAGCAGCGTAGGCGGGGCCACCTACGAGCAGTACTTC.